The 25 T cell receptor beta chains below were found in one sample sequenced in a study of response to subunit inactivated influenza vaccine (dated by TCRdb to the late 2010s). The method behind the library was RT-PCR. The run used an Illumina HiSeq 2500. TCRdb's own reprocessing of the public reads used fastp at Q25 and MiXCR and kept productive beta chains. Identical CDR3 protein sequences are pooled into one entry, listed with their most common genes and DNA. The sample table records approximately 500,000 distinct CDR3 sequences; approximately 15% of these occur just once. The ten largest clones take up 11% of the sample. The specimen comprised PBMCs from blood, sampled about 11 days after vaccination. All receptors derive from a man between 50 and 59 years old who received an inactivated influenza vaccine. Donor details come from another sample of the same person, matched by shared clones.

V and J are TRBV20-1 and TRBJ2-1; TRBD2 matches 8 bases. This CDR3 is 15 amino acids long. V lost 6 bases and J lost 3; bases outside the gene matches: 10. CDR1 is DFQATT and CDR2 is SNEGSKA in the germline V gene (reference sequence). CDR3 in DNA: TGCAGTGCGACCCGGCTTAGCGGGGACTACAATGAGCAGTTCTTC. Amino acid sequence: CSATRLSGDYNEQFF.

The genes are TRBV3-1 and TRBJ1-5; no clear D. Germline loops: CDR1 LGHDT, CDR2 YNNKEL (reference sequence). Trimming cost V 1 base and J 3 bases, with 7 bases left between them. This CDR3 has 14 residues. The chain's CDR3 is CASSQVPFNQPQHF. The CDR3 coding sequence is TGTGCCAGCAGCCAAGTACCCTTCAATCAGCCCCAGCATTTT.

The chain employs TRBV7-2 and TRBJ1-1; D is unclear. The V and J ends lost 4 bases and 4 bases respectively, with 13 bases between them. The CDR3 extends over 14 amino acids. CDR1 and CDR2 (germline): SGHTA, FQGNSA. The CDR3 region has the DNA TGTGCCAGCAGCTGGACTTATCCGTCCACTGAAGCTTTCTTT. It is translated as CASSWTYPSTEAFF.

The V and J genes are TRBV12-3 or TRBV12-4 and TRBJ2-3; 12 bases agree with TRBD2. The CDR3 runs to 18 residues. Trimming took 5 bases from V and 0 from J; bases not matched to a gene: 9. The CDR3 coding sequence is TGTGCCAGCAGTACAAGACTAGCGGGGGCCACAAGCACAGATACGCAGTATTTT. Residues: CASSTRLAGATSTDTQYF.

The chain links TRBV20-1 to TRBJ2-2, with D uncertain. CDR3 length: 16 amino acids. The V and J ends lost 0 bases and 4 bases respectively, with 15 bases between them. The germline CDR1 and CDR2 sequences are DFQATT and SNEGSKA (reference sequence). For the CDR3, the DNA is TGCAGTGCTAGAGATTTTAGGGCCCCCGGCACCGGGGAGCTGTTTTTT. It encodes CSARDFRAPGTGELFF.

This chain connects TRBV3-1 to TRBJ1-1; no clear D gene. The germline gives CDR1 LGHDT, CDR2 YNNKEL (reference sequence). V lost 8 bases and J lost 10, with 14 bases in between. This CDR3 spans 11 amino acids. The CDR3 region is CASGRASGAFF. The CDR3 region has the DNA TGTGCCAGCGGGCGGGCTTCAGGAGCTTTCTTT.

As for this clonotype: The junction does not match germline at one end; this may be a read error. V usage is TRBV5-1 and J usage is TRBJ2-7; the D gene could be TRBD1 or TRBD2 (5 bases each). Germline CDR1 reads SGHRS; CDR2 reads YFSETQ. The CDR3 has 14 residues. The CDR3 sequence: CASSLAGSSYEQSF. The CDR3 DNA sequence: TGCGCCAGCAGCTTGGCAGGGAGCAGCTACGAGCAGTCCTTC.

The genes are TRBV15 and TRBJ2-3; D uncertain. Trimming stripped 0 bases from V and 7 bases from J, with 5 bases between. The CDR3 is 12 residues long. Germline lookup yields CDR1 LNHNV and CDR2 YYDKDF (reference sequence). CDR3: CATSRDRYTQYF. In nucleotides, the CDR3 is TGTGCCACCAGCAGAGATCGTTATACGCAGTATTTT.

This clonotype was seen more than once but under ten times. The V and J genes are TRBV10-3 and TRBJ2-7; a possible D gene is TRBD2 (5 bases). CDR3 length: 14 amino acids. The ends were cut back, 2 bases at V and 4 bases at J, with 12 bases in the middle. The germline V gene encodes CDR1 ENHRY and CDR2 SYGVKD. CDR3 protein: CAISEVGEGYEQYF. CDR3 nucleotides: TGTGCCATCAGTGAGGTCGGGGAAGGGTACGAGCAGTACTTC.

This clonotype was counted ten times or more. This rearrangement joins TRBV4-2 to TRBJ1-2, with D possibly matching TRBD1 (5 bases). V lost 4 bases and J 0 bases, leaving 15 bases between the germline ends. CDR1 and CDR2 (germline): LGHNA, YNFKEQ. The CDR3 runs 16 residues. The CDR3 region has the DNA TGTGCCAGCAGCCCATATTGGACAACTTCTAACTATGGCTACACCTTC. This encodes CASSPYWTTSNYGYTF.

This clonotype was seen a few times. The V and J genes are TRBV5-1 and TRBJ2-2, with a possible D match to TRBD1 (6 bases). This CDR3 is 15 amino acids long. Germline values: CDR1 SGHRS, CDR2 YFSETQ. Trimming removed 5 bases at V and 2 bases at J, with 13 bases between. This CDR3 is CASSFPDRNTGELFF. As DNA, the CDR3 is TGCGCCAGCAGTTTCCCGGACAGAAACACCGGGGAGCTGTTTTTT.

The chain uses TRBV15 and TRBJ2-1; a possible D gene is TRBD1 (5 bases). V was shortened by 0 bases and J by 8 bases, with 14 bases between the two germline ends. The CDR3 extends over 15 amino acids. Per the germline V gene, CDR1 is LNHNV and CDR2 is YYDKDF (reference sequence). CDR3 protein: CATSRDIGDYHEQFF. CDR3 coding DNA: TGTGCCACCAGCAGAGATATAGGGGATTATCATGAGCAGTTCTTC.

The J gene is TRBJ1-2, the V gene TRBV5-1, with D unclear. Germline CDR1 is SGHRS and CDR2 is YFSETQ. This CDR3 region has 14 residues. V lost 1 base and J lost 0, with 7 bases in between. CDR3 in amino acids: CASSLLGTNYGYTF. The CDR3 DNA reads TGCGCCAGCAGCTTGTTAGGGACTAACTATGGCTACACCTTC.

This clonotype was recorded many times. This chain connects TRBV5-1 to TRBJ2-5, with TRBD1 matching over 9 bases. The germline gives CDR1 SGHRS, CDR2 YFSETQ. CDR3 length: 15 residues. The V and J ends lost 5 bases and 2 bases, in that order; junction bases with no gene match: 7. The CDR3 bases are TGCGCCAGCAGGAGGGACAGGGTAGGACAAGAGACCCAGTACTTC. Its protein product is CASRRDRVGQETQYF.

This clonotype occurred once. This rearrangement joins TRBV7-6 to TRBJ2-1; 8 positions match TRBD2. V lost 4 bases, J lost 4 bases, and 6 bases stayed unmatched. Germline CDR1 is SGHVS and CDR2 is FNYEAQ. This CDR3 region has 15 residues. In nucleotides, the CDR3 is TGTGCCAGCAGCTCCGGGGGGGGCCGTTACAATGAGCAGTTCTTC. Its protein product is CASSSGGGRYNEQFF.

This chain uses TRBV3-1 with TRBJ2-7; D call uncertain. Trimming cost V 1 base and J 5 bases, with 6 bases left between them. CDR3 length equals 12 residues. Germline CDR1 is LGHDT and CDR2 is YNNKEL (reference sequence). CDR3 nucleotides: TGTGCCAGCAGCCAAGTAGGCGACGAGCAGTACTTC. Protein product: CASSQVGDEQYF.

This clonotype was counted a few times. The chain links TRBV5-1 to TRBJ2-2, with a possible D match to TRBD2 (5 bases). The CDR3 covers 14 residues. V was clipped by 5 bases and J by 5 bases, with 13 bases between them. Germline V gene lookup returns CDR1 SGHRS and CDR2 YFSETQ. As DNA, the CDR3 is TGCGCCAGCAGGCGAGGAGCGGCGACCGGGGAGCTGTTTTTT. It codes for CASRRGAATGELFF.

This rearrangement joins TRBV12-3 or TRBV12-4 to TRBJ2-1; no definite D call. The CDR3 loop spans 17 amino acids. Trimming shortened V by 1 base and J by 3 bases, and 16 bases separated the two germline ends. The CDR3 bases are TGTGCCAGCAGTTTAGGGCGAGGACGGACCTTCTACAATGAGCAGTTCTTC. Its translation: CASSLGRGRTFYNEQFF.

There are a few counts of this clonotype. CDR3 in amino acids: CASSLGPGTGIFSAYEQYF. For the CDR3, the DNA is TGCGCCAGCAGCTTGGGTCCCGGGACAGGGATTTTTTCAGCCTACGAGCAGTACTTC. This chain links TRBV5-1 with TRBJ2-7, with 9 bases aligning to TRBD1. This CDR3 is 19 amino acids long. Germline CDR1 SGHRS, CDR2 YFSETQ. V shed 0 bases and J 2 bases; nucleotides not matched to a gene: 15.

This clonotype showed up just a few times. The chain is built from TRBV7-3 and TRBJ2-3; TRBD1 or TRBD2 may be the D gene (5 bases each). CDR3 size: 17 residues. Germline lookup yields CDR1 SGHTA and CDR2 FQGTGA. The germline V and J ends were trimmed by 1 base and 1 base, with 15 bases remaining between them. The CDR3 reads CASSLNPWLGGTDTQYF. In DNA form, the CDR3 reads TGTGCCAGCAGCTTAAATCCCTGGTTGGGGGGCACAGATACGCAGTATTTT.

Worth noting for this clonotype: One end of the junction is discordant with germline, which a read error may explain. CDR3 loop: CCARDLRDRYSNQPQHF. In DNA, the CDR3 is TGCTGTGCTAGAGATCTGAGGGACCGATATAGCAATCAGCCCCAGCATTTT. The gene calls are TRBV20-1 and TRBJ1-5; D is possibly TRBD1 (5 bases). This CDR3 contains 17 residues. Germline assignment: CDR1 DFQATT and CDR2 SNEGSKA (reference sequence).

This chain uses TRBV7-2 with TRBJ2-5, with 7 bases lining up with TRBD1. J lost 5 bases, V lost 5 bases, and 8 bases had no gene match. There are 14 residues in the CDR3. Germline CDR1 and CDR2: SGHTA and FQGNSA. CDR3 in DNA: TGTGCCAGCAGCCCCGGGGTACAGGGGGAGACCCAGTACTTC. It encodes CASSPGVQGETQYF.

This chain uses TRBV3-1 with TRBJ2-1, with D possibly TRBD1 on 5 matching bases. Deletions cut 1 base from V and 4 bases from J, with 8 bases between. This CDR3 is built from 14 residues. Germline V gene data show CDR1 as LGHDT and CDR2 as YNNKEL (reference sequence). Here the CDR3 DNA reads TGTGCCAGCAGCCAAGCAGGGTTTTACAATGAGCAGTTCTTC. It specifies CASSQAGFYNEQFF.

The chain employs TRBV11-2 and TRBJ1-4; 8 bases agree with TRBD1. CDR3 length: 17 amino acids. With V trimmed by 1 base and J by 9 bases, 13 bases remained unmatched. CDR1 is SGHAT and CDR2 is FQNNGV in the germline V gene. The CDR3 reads CASSLGIWTGKVQKLFF. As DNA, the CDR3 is TGTGCCAGCAGCTTAGGGATCTGGACAGGGAAAGTTCAAAAACTGTTTTTT.

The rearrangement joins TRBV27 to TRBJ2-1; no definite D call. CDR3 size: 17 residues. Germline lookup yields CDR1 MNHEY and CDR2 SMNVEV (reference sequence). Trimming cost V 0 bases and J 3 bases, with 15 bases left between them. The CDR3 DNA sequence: TGTGCCAGCAGTTTATCGTCAGCACCACTTAACTACAATGAGCAGTTCTTC. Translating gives CASSLSSAPLNYNEQFF.